This TCR beta chain was observed in a study of molecular identifiers for immune sequencing clone quantification. Overall study context: In the replicates, RNA derived from about 20,000 or 100,000 naive CD8 cells was divided into five parts, and four were sequenced.

Study-wide results and limits: Spiked-in Jurkat TCR RNA corresponding to one cell was reported as detectable against more than 750,000 naive cells.

Previously described methods and listed TCR primers produced bulk TCR libraries. MiXCR, run by TCRdb on the PCR reads, gives a single entry per CDR3 protein. In the table there are about 640,000 distinct CDR3 sequences, 20% of which are singletons. J gave up 0 bases and V 5 bases, and 5 bases lay outside the gene matches. Germline V gene lookup returns CDR1 SGHAT and CDR2 FQNNGV. This CDR3 comprises 16 residues. This clonotype was seen repeatedly, ten times or more. The antigen is undetermined. This sequence joins TRBV11-2 and TRBJ2-5, with TRBD2 matching over 11 bases. Specimen: naive CD8+ T cells from blood, with Jurkat cell RNA spiked in. Subset denoted: FACS-sorted CD8+CD4-CCR7+CD45RA+ naive T cells. The receptor's source is a human donor in good health. Some libraries in this study had Jurkat cell RNA spiked in. The CDR3 reads CASSPPLAGDQETQYF. The CDR3 nucleotides are TGTGCCAGCAGCCCCCCACTAGCGGGGGACCAAGAGACCCAGTACTTC.